This T cell receptor beta chain originates from a study of graft-versus-host responses after intestinal transplantation. V gave up 4 bases and J gave up 2 bases, with 22 bases separating them. CDR1 and CDR2 (germline): MDHEN, SYDVKM. The CDR3 spans 18 residues. Once graft tissue had been processed, intraepithelial and lamina propria lymphocytes were released. Here immunoSEQ multiplex PCR was the method, and the copy in TCRdb shows in-frame clones only, minus some. The table includes more than 4,500 clones, over 75% detected once. This clonotype was sampled from a human patient who received an intestinal transplant, so some T cells may come from the graft donor. This material consisted of ileum tissue, taken 156 days after intestinal transplant. The rearrangement joins TRBV28 to TRBJ2-3, with TRBD1 as a possible D gene (5 bases). The CDR3 sequence is CASSWEGWWGYNTDTQYF. Here the CDR3 DNA reads TGTGCCAGCAGTTGGGAAGGTTGGTGGGGCTACAACACAGATACGCAGTATTTT.